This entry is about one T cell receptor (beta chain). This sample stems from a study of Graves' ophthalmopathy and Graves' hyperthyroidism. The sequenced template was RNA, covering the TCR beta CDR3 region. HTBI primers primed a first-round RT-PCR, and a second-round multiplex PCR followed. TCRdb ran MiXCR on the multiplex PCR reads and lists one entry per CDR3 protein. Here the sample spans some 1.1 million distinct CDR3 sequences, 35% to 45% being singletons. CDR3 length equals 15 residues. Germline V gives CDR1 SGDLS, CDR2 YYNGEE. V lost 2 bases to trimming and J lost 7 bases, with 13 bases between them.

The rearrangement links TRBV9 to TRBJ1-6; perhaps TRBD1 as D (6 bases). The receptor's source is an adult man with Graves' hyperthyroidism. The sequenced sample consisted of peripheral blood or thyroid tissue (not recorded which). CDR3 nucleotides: TGTGCCAGCAGCGTTTCGACAGGAGCCAATTCACCCCTCCACTTT. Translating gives CASSVSTGANSPLHF.